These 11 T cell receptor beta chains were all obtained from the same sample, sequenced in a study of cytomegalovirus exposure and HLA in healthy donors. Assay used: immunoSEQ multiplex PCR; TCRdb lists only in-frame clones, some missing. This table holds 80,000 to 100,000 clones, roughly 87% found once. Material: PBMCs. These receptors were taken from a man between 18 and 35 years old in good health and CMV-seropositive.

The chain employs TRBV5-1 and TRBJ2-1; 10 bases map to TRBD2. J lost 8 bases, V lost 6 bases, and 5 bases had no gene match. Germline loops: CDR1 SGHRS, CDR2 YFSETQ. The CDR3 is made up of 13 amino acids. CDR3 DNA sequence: TGCGCCAGCAATAGCGGGAGGATCGATGAGCAGTTCTTC. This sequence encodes CASNSGRIDEQFF.

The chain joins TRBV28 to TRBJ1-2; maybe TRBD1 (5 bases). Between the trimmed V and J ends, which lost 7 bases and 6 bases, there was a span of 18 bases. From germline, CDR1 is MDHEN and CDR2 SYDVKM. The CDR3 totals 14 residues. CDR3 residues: CASIRGGWGDGYTF. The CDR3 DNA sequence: TGTGCCAGCATCCGGGGGGGATGGGGTGATGGCTACACCTTC.

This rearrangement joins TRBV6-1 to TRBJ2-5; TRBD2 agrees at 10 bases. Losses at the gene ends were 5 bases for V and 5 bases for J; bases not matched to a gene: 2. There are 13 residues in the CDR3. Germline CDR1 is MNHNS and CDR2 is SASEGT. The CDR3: CASSLAGAETQYF. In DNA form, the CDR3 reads TGTGCCAGCAGTCTAGCGGGGGCTGAGACCCAGTACTTC.

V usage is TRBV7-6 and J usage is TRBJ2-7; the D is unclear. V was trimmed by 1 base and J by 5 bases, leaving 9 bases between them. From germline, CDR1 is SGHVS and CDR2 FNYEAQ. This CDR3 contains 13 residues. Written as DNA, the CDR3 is TGTGCCAGCAGCTTAGGGAGCCGGCACGAGCAGTACTTC. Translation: CASSLGSRHEQYF.

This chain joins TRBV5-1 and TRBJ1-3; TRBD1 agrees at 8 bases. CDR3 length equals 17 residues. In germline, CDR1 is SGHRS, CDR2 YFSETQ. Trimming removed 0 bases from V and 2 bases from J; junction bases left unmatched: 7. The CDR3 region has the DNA TGCGCCAGCAGCTTGGCGCAGAACAGGGGGACTGGAAACACCATATATTTT. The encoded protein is CASSLAQNRGTGNTIYF.

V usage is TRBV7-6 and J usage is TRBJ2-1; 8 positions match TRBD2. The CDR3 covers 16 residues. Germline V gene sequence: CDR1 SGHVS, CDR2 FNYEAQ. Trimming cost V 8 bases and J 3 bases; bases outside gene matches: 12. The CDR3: CASGPLRGGGYNEQFF. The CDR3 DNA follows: TGTGCCAGCGGACCGTTACGGGGGGGAGGCTACAATGAGCAGTTCTTC.

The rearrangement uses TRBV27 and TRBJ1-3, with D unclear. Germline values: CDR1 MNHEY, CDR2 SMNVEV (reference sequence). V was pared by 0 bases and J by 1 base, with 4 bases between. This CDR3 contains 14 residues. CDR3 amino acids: CASSLSRSGNTIYF. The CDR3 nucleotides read TGTGCCAGCAGTTTATCCCGGTCTGGAAACACCATATATTTT.

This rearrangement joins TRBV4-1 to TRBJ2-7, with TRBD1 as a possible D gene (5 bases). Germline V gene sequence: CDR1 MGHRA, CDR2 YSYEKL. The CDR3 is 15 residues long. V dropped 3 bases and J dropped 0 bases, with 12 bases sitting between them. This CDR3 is CASSQTEHISYEQYF. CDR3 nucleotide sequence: TGCGCCAGCAGCCAGACAGAGCACATCTCCTACGAGCAGTACTTC.

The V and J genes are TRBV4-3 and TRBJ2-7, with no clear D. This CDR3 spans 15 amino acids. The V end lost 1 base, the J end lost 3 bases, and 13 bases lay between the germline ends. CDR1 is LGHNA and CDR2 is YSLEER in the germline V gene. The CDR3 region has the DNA TGCGCCAGCAGCCAAGGGGCCGAAAGATACTACGAGCAGTACTTC. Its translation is CASSQGAERYYEQYF.

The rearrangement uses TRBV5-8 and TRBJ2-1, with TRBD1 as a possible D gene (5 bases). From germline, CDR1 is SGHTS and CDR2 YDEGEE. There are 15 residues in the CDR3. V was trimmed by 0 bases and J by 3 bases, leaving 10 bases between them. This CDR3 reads CASSLEGVSYNEQFF. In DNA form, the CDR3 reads TGTGCCAGCAGCTTGGAAGGGGTAAGCTACAATGAGCAGTTCTTC.

The CDR3 loop is CASRGQGTNTGELFF. CDR3 nucleotides: TGCGCCAGCAGGGGACAGGGAACTAACACCGGGGAGCTGTTTTTT. The J gene is TRBJ2-2, the V gene TRBV5-1, with 9 positions matching TRBD1. CDR1 SGHRS and CDR2 YFSETQ come from the germline V gene. This CDR3 spans 15 amino acids. The V segment lost 5 bases and the J segment 2 bases; nucleotides outside the gene matches: 4. Combining the CDR3 with reference TRBV5-1 and TRBJ2-2 gives the whole variable domain KAGVTQTPRYLIKTRGQQVTLSCSPISGHRSVSWYQQTPGQGLQFLFEYFSETQRNKGNFPGRFSGRQFSNSRSEMNVSTLELGDSALYLCASRGQGTNTGELFFGEGSRLTVL.